Listed below are T cell receptor beta chains from one sample, sequenced in a study of T-cell memory formation after mild COVID-19. TCRdb called the 5' RACE reads again in MiXCR, with one record for every CDR3 protein. The table has tens of thousands of distinct CDR3 sequences, roughly 12% seen once; the top ten hold over 12%. The sequencing sample was made of PBMCs or a T cell subset sorted from them (not recorded which). The receptors stem from an adult woman who had mild COVID-19 (a few samples of this study predate the infection). Cell type and time point are not known. Each CDR3 is given with its conserved first and last residue. The D gene is left open where the match is weak. Expanded clones get a size class; other rows say once, few or many, or leave the size out.

J,size,V,D,CDR3,DNA
TRBJ1-1,medium-sized,TRBV7-9,.,CASSLNGRNTEAFF,TGTGCCAGCAGCTTAAACGGCCGGAACACTGAAGCTTTCTTT
TRBJ2-3,many,TRBV7-2,TRBD2,CASTQFGTSVYTDTQYF,TGTGCCAGCACCCAATTCGGGACTAGCGTATACACAGATACGCAGTATTTT
TRBJ2-7,medium-sized,TRBV7-7,.,CASSLAASYEQYF,TGTGCTAGCAGCTTAGCGGCCTCCTACGAGCAGTACTTC
TRBJ1-2,many,TRBV7-9,TRBD1,CASSRQGAFYGYTF,TGTGCCAGCAGTAGACAGGGGGCGTTTTATGGCTACACCTTC
TRBJ2-3,once,TRBV4-2,.,CASTGTEDTQYF,TGTGCCAGCACAGGGACGGAAGATACGCAGTATTTT
TRBJ1-1,many,TRBV11-2,.,CASSLVGGTEAFF,TGTGCCAGCAGCTTGGTGGGGGGAACTGAAGCTTTCTTT
TRBJ1-2,many,TRBV5-1,.,CASSPQGPNYGYTF,TGCGCCAGCAGCCCCCAAGGACCTAACTATGGCTACACCTTC
TRBJ2-3,many,TRBV7-2,TRBD2,CASSLMGREGLTDTQYF,TGTGCCAGCAGCTTAATGGGGCGGGAGGGCCTCACAGATACGCAGTATTTT
TRBJ2-5,many,TRBV7-2,.,CASSFVAQETQYF,TGTGCCAGCAGCTTCGTAGCCCAAGAGACCCAGTACTTC
TRBJ2-2,.,TRBV24-1,TRBD2,CATSDSRLAGTGELFF,TGTGCCACCAGTGATTCTCGACTAGCGGGCACCGGGGAGCTGTTTTTT
TRBJ2-1,many,TRBV24-1,.,CATSSPSLRAGEQFF,TGTGCCACCAGTTCCCCTAGTTTGAGGGCAGGTGAGCAGTTCTTC
TRBJ2-7,many,TRBV5-8,.,CASSLEGGKQYF,TGTGCCAGCAGCTTGGAGGGGGGAAAGCAGTACTTC
TRBJ1-2,many,TRBV20-1,.,CSARDLGHLANYGYTF,TGCAGTGCTAGAGATCTTGGACACCTTGCTAACTATGGCTACACCTTC
TRBJ1-2,many,TRBV5-5,.,CASSLVGQQQTDGYTF,TGTGCCAGCAGCTTGGTAGGGCAGCAGCAGACTGATGGCTACACCTTC
TRBJ2-2,many,TRBV4-1,.,CASSQAGRNTGELFF,TGCGCCAGCAGCCAAGCGGGCCGGAACACCGGGGAGCTGTTTTTT
TRBJ1-6,many,TRBV7-9,.,CASSPQIQGNSYNSPLHF,TGTGCCAGCAGCCCGCAAATTCAGGGGAACTCCTATAATTCACCCCTCCACTTT
TRBJ2-1,many,TRBV5-4,TRBD2,CASSHHPGLGELGQFF,TGTGCCAGCAGTCATCACCCGGGACTAGGCGAGCTTGGGCAGTTCTTC
TRBJ2-7,many,TRBV6-2/TRBV6-3,.,CASSAWLDSSYEQYF,TGTGCCAGCAGTGCCTGGTTAGACTCCTCCTACGAGCAGTACTTC
TRBJ2-3,many,TRBV24-1,.,CATSVGPSLDTQYF,TGTGCCACCAGTGTCGGGCCCTCGTTGGATACGCAGTATTTT
TRBJ2-1,many,TRBV7-2,TRBD2,CASSILAGALRNEQFF,TGTGCCAGCAGCATTCTAGCGGGAGCCTTAAGAAATGAGCAGTTCTTC
TRBJ2-3,many,TRBV6-2/TRBV6-3,TRBD2,CASSQGLASLSGTDTQYF,TGTGCCAGCAGCCAGGGACTAGCGAGCCTCTCCGGCACAGATACGCAGTATTTT
TRBJ1-1,many,TRBV7-9,.,CASSSLIRERPGHWNTEAFF,TGTGCCAGCAGCTCTCTTATTCGGGAAAGACCGGGACACTGGAACACTGAAGCTTTCTTT
TRBJ2-7,many,TRBV5-6,.,CASSLVRGEQYF,TGTGCCAGCAGCTTGGTAAGGGGCGAGCAGTACTTC
TRBJ2-4,.,TRBV7-9,TRBD2,CASSASGGLAKNIQYF,TGTGCCAGCAGCGCCAGCGGGGGGCTAGCCAAAAACATTCAGTACTTC
TRBJ2-3,.,TRBV29-1,TRBD1,CSVTGTAYTDTQYF,TGCAGCGTTACCGGGACAGCTTACACAGATACGCAGTATTTT
TRBJ1-1,many,TRBV20-1,.,CSASEGLNTEAFF,TGCAGTGCTAGTGAGGGTCTGAACACTGAAGCTTTCTTT
TRBJ2-1,.,TRBV6-5,TRBD2,CASSSGGGTSGSRSYNEQFF,TGTGCCAGCAGCTCGGGAGGGGGGACTAGCGGGAGTCGGTCCTACAATGAGCAGTTCTTC
TRBJ1-2,many,TRBV5-1,TRBD1,CASSPGQRSLGYTF,TGCGCCAGCTCACCGGGACAGCGATCCTTGGGCTACACCTTC
TRBJ1-6,medium-sized,TRBV15,.,CATSRDGEGRSPLHF,TGTGCCACCAGCAGAGATGGGGAGGGCAGGTCACCCCTCCACTTT
TRBJ2-2,many,TRBV3-1,TRBD2,CASSPWTSGRFGELFF,TGTGCCAGCAGCCCCTGGACTAGCGGGAGGTTCGGGGAGCTGTTTTTT
TRBJ2-1,many,TRBV6-1,TRBD2,CASSEVPSGHNEQFF,TGTGCCAGCAGTGAAGTTCCTAGCGGCCACAATGAGCAGTTCTTC
TRBJ2-3,many,TRBV9,TRBD2,CASSVRRAGGLNTDTQYF,TGTGCCAGCAGCGTAAGGAGAGCGGGGGGTCTAAACACAGATACGCAGTATTTT
TRBJ2-5,many,TRBV7-9,.,CASSLAGATGGETQYF,TGTGCCAGCAGCTTAGCGGGGGCCACGGGTGGAGAGACCCAGTACTTC
TRBJ1-2,many,TRBV7-9,.,CASSRIEGGIYGYTF,TGTGCCAGCAGCCGCATAGAGGGAGGGATTTATGGCTACACCTTC
TRBJ2-1,.,TRBV5-1,TRBD2,CASSFGPSGNNEQFF,TGCGCCAGCAGCTTTGGGCCTAGCGGGAACAATGAGCAGTTCTTC
TRBJ1-5,.,TRBV4-3,TRBD1,CASSQNGEGASQPQHF,TGCGCCAGCAGCCAAAATGGTGAGGGGGCGAGTCAGCCCCAGCATTTT
TRBJ2-2,many,TRBV24-1,TRBD2,CATSDISSGSPGELFF,TGTGCCACCAGTGATATCTCTAGCGGGAGCCCCGGGGAGCTGTTTTTT
TRBJ2-3,many,TRBV6-2/TRBV6-3,TRBD2,CASSPRLAGGDTQYF,TGTGCCAGCAGCCCCCGACTAGCGGGGGGTGATACGCAGTATTTT
TRBJ2-7,many,TRBV28,.,CASRGPHEQYF,TGTGCCAGCAGGGGGCCCCATGAGCAGTACTTC
TRBJ2-1,many,TRBV14,.,CASSPLGNGMGNEQFF,TGTGCCAGCAGCCCCCTGGGGAACGGGATGGGGAATGAGCAGTTCTTC
TRBJ2-7,many,TRBV7-7,.,CASSLAEATYEQYF,TGTGCTAGCAGCTTAGCGGAGGCTACCTACGAGCAGTACTTC
TRBJ1-1,many,TRBV4-1,.,CASSQDPGGTNTEAFF,TGCGCCAGCAGCCAAGATCCCGGGGGAACGAACACTGAAGCTTTCTTT
TRBJ2-7,many,TRBV20-1,TRBD2,CSAELAGDRGEQYF,TGCAGTGCGGAACTAGCGGGAGACCGGGGCGAGCAGTACTTC
TRBJ2-1,many,TRBV30,.,CAWAGRTPYNEQFF,TGTGCCTGGGCCGGCAGGACGCCATACAATGAGCAGTTCTTC
TRBJ2-7,many,TRBV5-1,.,CASSLNSGAYEQYF,TGCGCCAGCAGCTTGAATAGTGGGGCCTACGAGCAGTACTTC
TRBJ2-7,medium-sized,TRBV10-3,TRBD1,CAISPGTGGYEQYF,TGTGCCATCAGCCCCGGGACAGGTGGCTACGAGCAGTACTTC
TRBJ2-3,medium-sized,TRBV5-1,.,CASSFDPGRPQYF,TGCGCCAGCAGCTTCGATCCGGGACGGCCGCAGTATTTT
TRBJ1-4,many,TRBV5-5,TRBD1,CASSRTGGPNEKLFF,TGTGCCAGCAGCCGCACAGGGGGCCCAAATGAAAAACTGTTTTTT
TRBJ2-1,many,TRBV10-3,.,CAIRSSKEGEQFF,TGTGCCATCAGGAGTAGCAAAGAGGGTGAGCAGTTCTTC
TRBJ2-7,medium-sized,TRBV20-1,.,CSARGQLDYEQYF,TGCAGTGCTAGAGGGCAGCTAGACTACGAGCAGTACTTC
TRBJ1-1,many,TRBV27,.,CASSFFRQTPVAFF,TGTGCCAGCAGTTTTTTTAGACAGACCCCGGTCGCTTTCTTT
TRBJ2-1,many,TRBV6-5,.,CASRSPTESEQFF,TGTGCCAGCAGATCCCCGACCGAGTCCGAGCAGTTCTTC
TRBJ1-1,medium-sized,TRBV18,TRBD1,CASRQGVDTEAFF,TGTGCCAGCCGACAGGGGGTGGACACTGAAGCTTTCTTT
TRBJ2-2,many,TRBV24-1,TRBD1,CATSEWTGANTGELFF,TGTGCCACCAGTGAGTGGACAGGGGCGAACACCGGGGAGCTGTTTTTT